This T cell receptor beta chain was found in a study of T cells in Graves' hyperthyroidism and ophthalmopathy. Across the study: At the time of initial diagnosis and before any treatment, peripheral blood was collected.

This CDR3 has 15 residues. The V gene's germline CDR1 is SNHLY and CDR2 FYNNEI. V was pared by 9 bases and J by 7 bases, with 11 bases of the junction left unmatched. Points from the study as a whole: Ophthalmopathy and stable hyperthyroidism were told apart by a 13 V-J model.

Stable disease denoted Graves' hyperthyroidism without ophthalmopathy progression within 18 months. There were TCR beta CDR3 regions amplified from RNA transcripts. The TCR CDR3 first-round RT-PCR relied on the HTBI primer set. TCRdb re-called the multiplex PCR reads with MiXCR, one entry per CDR3 protein. The sample carries 600,000 or so distinct CDR3 sequences, 16% recorded once. This clonotype was counted many times. What it binds is not known. This chain joins TRBV2 and TRBJ2-3, with 12 bases identical to TRBD1. The TCR sequence derives from a woman between 25 and 40 years old with Graves' hyperthyroidism. The sequenced sample was blood. Here the CDR3 DNA reads TGTGCCAGTCCGGGGGGACAGGGGGCGAGGAATACGCAGTATTTT. Its translation: CASPGGQGARNTQYF.